This entry is about one T cell receptor (beta chain). Its cognate antigen is unknown. Other DNA sequences in this specimen translate into the identical CDR3. Germline CDR1 reads LNHDA; CDR2 reads SQIVND (reference sequence). This CDR3 has 14 residues. Germline trimming cut 2 bases from V and 3 bases from J; bases unmatched to any gene: 0. Genomic DNA belonging to each subset was distributed in equal measure over several immunoSEQ plates. Each PCR replicate from the sorted subsets contained about 200 ng DNA, which is about 30,000 T cell genomes. Method: immunoSEQ multiplex PCR; TCRdb's copy keeps in-frame clones and lacks some. The table includes about 2 million clones, about 95% detected once. This sample is drawn from a study of shared clonotypes between healthy human individuals. Overall study results and limits: Naive subsets generally exceeded memory subsets in estimated richness. The four-donor shared clonotypes exceeded non-shared clonotypes in generation probability, with non-shared ones scoring lower.

Terminally differentiated effector memory CD45RA+ cells were excluded from the naive CD8 cells, which were CD45RO-negative and positively selected for CCR7. Sequencing was done on a sample of naive CD8+ T cells sorted from blood. This receptor was taken from a man between 18 and 35 years old in good health. The chain combines TRBV19 with TRBJ2-2; 7 bases match TRBD2. The CDR3 sequence is CASSISGDTGELFF. The CDR3 DNA reads as TGTGCCAGTAGTATAAGCGGGGACACCGGGGAGCTGTTTTTT.